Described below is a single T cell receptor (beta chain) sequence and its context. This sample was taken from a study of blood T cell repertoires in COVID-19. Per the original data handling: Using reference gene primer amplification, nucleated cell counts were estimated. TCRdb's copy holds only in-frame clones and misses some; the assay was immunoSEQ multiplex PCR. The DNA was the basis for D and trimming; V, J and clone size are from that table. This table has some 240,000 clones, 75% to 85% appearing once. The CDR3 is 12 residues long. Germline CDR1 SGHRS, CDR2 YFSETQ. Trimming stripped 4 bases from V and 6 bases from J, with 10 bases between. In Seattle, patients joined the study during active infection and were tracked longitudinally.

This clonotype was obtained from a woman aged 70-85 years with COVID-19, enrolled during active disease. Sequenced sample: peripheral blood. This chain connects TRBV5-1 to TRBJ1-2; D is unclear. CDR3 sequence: CASSPLFDGYTF. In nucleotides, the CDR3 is TGCGCCAGCAGCCCCCTGTTTGATGGCTACACCTTC.